This TCR beta chain is from a study of blood T cell repertoires in COVID-19 (dated by TCRdb to about 2020). Turning to the overall study: The collaborator samples originated in the United States, Italy and Spain and spanned the acute and convalescent phases of COVID-19. The material from the prospective study consisted of cDNA or gDNA derived from T cells, B-cell-depleted T cells, or PBMCs. Deeply sampled blood TCRbeta repertoires from subjects exposed to, actively infected with, or recovered from COVID-19 were included in the dataset. The repertoires were released in a freely available public database intended as a resource for research on the immune response to SARS-CoV-2. The samples were drawn from the first 160 participants of the ongoing ImmuneRACE study and from about 1,200 subjects provided by 6 global collaborators. The sample metadata nearly always contained a de-identified subject ID, COVID-19 status, age in years and sex. Where available, HLA class I and class II types were obtained from metadata supplied by the sample provider rather than from assay-based typing. General findings and caveats noted by the study authors: Clinical and demographic metadata were provided uncurated, with the amount varying by source and participant.

The cysteine opens and the phenylalanine closes a CDR3 of 17 amino acids. CDR3 DNA only is kept here, 51 bases in frame from base 1. Based on the germline V gene, the CDR1 and CDR2 sequences are SGHRS and YFSETQ. V trim: 4 bases; J trim: 0 bases; unmatched bases: 10. Participants in the prospective study were aged 18 to 89 years, lived in more than 20 United States geographic areas, and enrolled through a virtual design. To assign participants to cohorts, the prospective study relied on clinical history that participants themselves reported in a screening survey and a study questionnaire. Exposed participants had been in contact with someone with a PCR-confirmed or clinician-diagnosed COVID-19 case within 2 weeks of study entry. Each participant in the prospective study had whole blood, serum and a nasopharyngeal or oropharyngeal swab collected by mobile phlebotomists. Participants in the prospective study had the option to provide additional blood draws and questionnaires over a roughly two-month period. Prospective study blood samples were shipped either frozen or at room temperature before DNA extraction.

TCRbeta CDR3 regions were amplified from genomic DNA using the immunoSEQ Assay, a bias-controlled multiplex PCR. The paper's processing steps were these. Nucleated cell counts per sample were estimated from amplification of reference gene primers within the assay. Sequence reads were collapsed and filtered to measure the absolute abundance of every unique TCRbeta CDR3 rearrangement. Productive Simpson clonality was computed per sample as the square root of Simpson's diversity index over productive rearrangements. What TCRdb holds here is the immuneACCESS table cut down to in-frame rearrangements. Part of the clones is not present; checked against another copy, under half of the missing clones reflect an unresolved V gene, and the others are unexplained. That table supplies the V and J calls and clone size; D and trimming were determined from the DNA. Present in this sample are about 230,000 clones, around nine tenths of which were seen just once. Jointly, the top ten make up about 4% of the sample.

Note on this clone: No antigen is known for it. Per-base quality was not reported, and no clone a single base away is much larger than it.

The TCR sequence derives from a woman in her 30s who had been exposed to COVID-19. The chain is encoded by TRBV5-1 joined to TRBJ2-7; 10 central nucleotides agree with TRBD2. Sequencing used PBMCs or T cells enriched from blood (not recorded which). The CDR3 corresponds to CASSRQTSGRSSYEQYF. The nucleotides are TGCGCCAGCAGCCGCCAGACTAGCGGGCGGAGCTCCTACGAGCAGTACTTC.